The clone carrying this TCR beta chain was detected many times. These data belong to a study of T cells in Graves' hyperthyroidism and ophthalmopathy. CDR1 SGHAT and CDR2 FQNNGV come from the germline V gene. This CDR3 is 13 amino acids long. The V end lost 5 bases, the J end lost 2 bases, and 6 bases lay between the germline ends. There were TCR beta CDR3 regions amplified from RNA transcripts. When the TCR CDR3 underwent first-round RT-PCR, the HTBI primer set was used. TCRdb processed the multiplex PCR reads anew with MiXCR; each CDR3 protein has one entry. Of more than 550,000 distinct CDR3 sequences listed, 17% were seen once; the top ten hold around 16%. Patients with uncontrolled infections, other autoimmune diseases, pregnancy or lactation were excluded. Thyroid ultrasound and orbital computed tomography, with clinical symptoms and serum thyroxine and TRAb, informed diagnoses.

This chain connects TRBV11-2 to TRBJ1-4; no definite D call. The specimen was blood. This TCR was sampled from a man aged 50 to 60 with Graves' hyperthyroidism. The CDR3 sequence: CASSVHTNEKLFF. In nucleotides, the CDR3 is TGTGCCAGCAGCGTCCATACTAATGAAAAACTGTTTTTT.